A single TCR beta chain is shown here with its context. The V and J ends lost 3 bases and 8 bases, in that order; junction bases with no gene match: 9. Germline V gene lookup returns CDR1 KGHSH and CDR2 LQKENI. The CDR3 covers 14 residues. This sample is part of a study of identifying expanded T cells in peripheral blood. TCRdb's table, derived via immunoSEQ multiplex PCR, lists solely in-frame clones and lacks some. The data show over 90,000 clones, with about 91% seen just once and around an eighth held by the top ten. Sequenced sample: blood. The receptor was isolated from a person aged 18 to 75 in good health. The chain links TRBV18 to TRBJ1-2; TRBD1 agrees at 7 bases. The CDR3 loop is CASSPGQDQRGYTF. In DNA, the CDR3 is TGTGCCAGCTCACCCGGACAGGATCAACGGGGCTACACCTTC.